These 5 T cell receptor beta chains were sequenced from one sample in a study of blood T cells in healthy people across ages (dated by TCRdb to the mid-2010s). Library preparation used 5' RACE. Sequencing used an Illumina HiSeq 2500. A second PCR of roughly 6 to 11 cycles was run with a J-beta primer mix and a sample-barcoded 5' primer. Using fastp at Q25 and MiXCR, TCRdb reprocessed the public reads and kept productive beta chains. When rows share a CDR3 protein, they turn into one entry using the most common DNA and genes. The sample table lists roughly 800,000 distinct CDR3 sequences, 58% of them with a count of one. The biggest ten clones account for roughly 22% of the sample. Material for sequencing was blood. These receptors came from a young man in good health.

This clonotype showed up just a few times. The V and J genes are TRBV15 and TRBJ2-5; unclear D gene. CDR3 length: 15 residues. CDR1 is LNHNV and CDR2 is YYDKDF in the germline V gene (reference sequence). Trimming left V 0 bases short and J 2 bases short, with 10 bases between. In DNA, the CDR3 is TGTGCCACCAGCAGAGATCGTGGAAGGCAAGAGACCCAGTACTTC. Translation gives CATSRDRGRQETQYF.

This clonotype turned up a few times. This chain joins TRBV7-9 and TRBJ2-4; 7 bases map to TRBD2. Germline CDR1 reads SEHNR; CDR2 reads FQNEAQ (reference sequence). J gave up 3 bases and V 2 bases, and 13 bases lay outside the gene matches. The CDR3 consists of 18 residues. The CDR3 here is CASSLLRLREGDKNIQYF. The CDR3 nucleotides are TGTGCCAGCAGCTTACTACGTTTGAGGGAGGGCGACAAAAACATTCAGTACTTC.

This chain uses TRBV28 with TRBJ2-1, with 9 bases lining up with TRBD2. After removal of 7 bases from V and 0 bases from J, the junction contained 10 bases not matched to a gene. The CDR3 contains 17 residues. Germline V gene lookup returns CDR1 MDHEN and CDR2 SYDVKM. CDR3 coding DNA: TGTGCCAGCACCGTCGAGGGTAGCGGGAGCTCCTACAATGAGCAGTTCTTC. Its translation is CASTVEGSGSSYNEQFF. Using reference TRBV28 and TRBJ2-1 for the parts outside the CDR3, the full variable domain is DVKVTQSSRYLVKRTGEKVFLECVQDMDHENMFWYRQDPGLGLRLIYFSYDVKMKEKGDIPEGYSVSREKKERFSLILESASTNQTSMYLCASTVEGSGSSYNEQFFGPGTRLTVL.

This clonotype was seen at least ten times. The rearrangement links TRBV10-3 to TRBJ2-7; 8 bases map to TRBD1. This CDR3 has 18 amino acids. V shed 3 bases, J shed 6 bases, and the junction held 19 bases outside the gene matches. The germline CDR1 and CDR2 sequences are ENHRY and SYGVKD. CDR3 sequence (DNA): TGTGCCATCAGTGACTTTCTTTTAACGGACAGGGTAGCTAGCGAGCAGTACTTC. Translation: CAISDFLLTDRVASEQYF.

The chain employs TRBV20-1 and TRBJ2-3; 8 nucleotides agree with TRBD1. Germline CDR1 DFQATT, CDR2 SNEGSKA (reference sequence). The CDR3 loop spans 14 amino acids. V lost 7 bases, J lost 2 bases, and 8 bases stayed unmatched. The DNA of the CDR3 is TGCAGTGTCATCTCGGGACAGGACACAGATACGCAGTATTTT. Protein sequence: CSVISGQDTDTQYF.